Below are 27 T cell receptor beta chains sequenced from a single sample in a study of T cell clonality in common variable immunodeficiency. Data came from immunoSEQ multiplex PCR; TCRdb stores just in-frame clones and leaves some out. The table records about 60,000 clones without singletons, the ten largest covering approximately 1.6%. The sequencing input was peripheral blood mononuclear cells. These receptors came from a person aged 18 to 69 in good health.

This clone has ten or more counts. Read sequence stops 3 residues before the CDR3 end, and the germline J gene provides the missing end. V gene TRBV20-1 combines with J gene TRBJ2-1, with 9 bases matching TRBD2. This CDR3 is built from 14 residues. V dropped 6 bases and J dropped 8; count of bases not matched to a gene: 11. The germline V gene encodes CDR1 DFQATT and CDR2 SNEGSKA (reference sequence). The DNA read from the CDR3 is TGCAGTGCGAGCCTAGGGCTAGCGGGACATGAG. It codes for CSASLGLAGHE. Given in full, the CDR3 is CSASLGLAGHEQFF.

This clone was counted ten times or more. Sequencing ends 3 residues short of the CDR3 end; the germline J gene provides the rest. The V gene is TRBV27, the J gene TRBJ2-1; weak D call: TRBD2 (6 bases). This CDR3 spans 13 amino acids. Germline V gene sequence: CDR1 MNHEY, CDR2 SMNVEV (reference sequence). V was pared by 3 bases and J by 9 bases, with 12 bases between. The CDR3 spells CASSFYLATEQFF. The sequenced CDR3 bases are TGTGCCAGCAGTTTTTACCTAGCGACTGAG.

This clone was seen repeatedly, ten times or more. The CDR3 extends 3 residues past the end of the read, so its final part is completed from the germline J gene. The rearrangement links TRBV20-1 to TRBJ2-1; 7 bases align to TRBD1. This CDR3 contains 15 residues. V shed 7 bases and J 7 bases; nucleotides not matched to a gene: 16. Germline CDR1 reads DFQATT; CDR2 reads SNEGSKA (reference sequence). The CDR3 bases that were read are TGCAGTGTCGGGGACAGCGCCCGAACCCGGAATGAG. Amino acid sequence: CSVGDSARTRNE. The full CDR3 sequence reads CSVGDSARTRNEQFF.

There are many counts of this clone. Read coverage stops 3 residues before the CDR3 terminus; the germline J gene supplies the remainder. This chain links TRBV20-1 with TRBJ2-1, with D perhaps TRBD2 (5 bases). Trimming took off 0 bases at V and 0 bases at J, with 15 bases between the two ends. The CDR3 loop spans 17 amino acids. Looked up from germline, CDR1 is DFQATT and CDR2 is SNEGSKA (reference sequence). The CDR3 sequence is CSARDLIGGLSYNEQFF. Partial CDR3 DNA: TGCAGTGCTAGAGATCTTATCGGCGGGCTCTCCTACAATGAG.

There are many counts of this clone. The junction differs from germline at one of its ends, possibly a read error. The covered CDR3 bases are TGTGCCAGCAGCCTAGCGGGGACTGGCACAGATACG. Amino acid sequence: CASSLAGTGTDT. From start to end, the CDR3 is CASSLAGTGTDTQYF. V is TRBV7-9 and J is TRBJ2-3; 9 bases are shared with TRBD2. Read data end 3 residues before the CDR3 end; the end is taken from the germline J gene. Germline CDR1 reads SEHNR; CDR2 reads FQNEAQ (reference sequence). The CDR3 has 15 residues.

This clone has a count of ten or more. The CDR3 goes on 3 residues after the read ends, and that part is filled in from the germline J gene. J is TRBJ2-3 and V is TRBV5-4; 12 bases match TRBD2. The CDR3 is made up of 15 amino acids. The ends lost 4 bases at V and 6 bases at J; junction bases unmatched: 6. Germline lookup yields CDR1 SGHNT and CDR2 YYREEE (reference sequence). The CDR3 reads CASSLTSGRIDTQYF. The sequenced CDR3 bases are TGTGCCAGCAGCCTGACTAGCGGGAGAATTGATACG. The full variable domain, rest sourced from reference TRBV5-4 and TRBJ2-3, is ETGVTQSPTHLIKTRGQQVTLRCSSQSGHNTVSWYQQALGQGPQFIFQYYREEENGRGNFPPRFSGLQFPNYSSELNVNALELDDSALYLCASSLTSGRIDTQYFGPGTRLTVL.

There are many counts of this clone. Coverage ceases 3 residues before the CDR3 finishes, and the germline J gene fills in the end. This sequence joins TRBV29-1 and TRBJ2-1, with 8 nucleotides matching TRBD1. V shed 5 bases, J shed 4 bases, and the junction held 7 bases outside the gene matches. Germline lookup yields CDR1 SQVTM and CDR2 ANQGSEA. The CDR3 contains 14 residues. The CDR3 region is CSVQDRAEYNEQFF. CDR3 bases read: TGCAGCGTTCAGGACAGGGCAGAGTACAATGAG.

At least ten counts were recorded for this clone. The CDR3 is cut off 3 residues early in the read; its end comes from the germline J gene. The V call is TRBV20-1, the J call TRBJ2-7, with TRBD2 identical over 14 bases. The CDR3 runs to 17 residues. The V and J ends lost 3 bases and 4 bases, in that order; junction bases with no gene match: 11. Germline V gives CDR1 DFQATT, CDR2 SNEGSKA (reference sequence). CDR3 protein: CSARGGTSGRGMYEQYF. The CDR3 bases that were read are TGCAGTGCTAGGGGCGGGACTAGCGGGAGAGGCATGTACGAG.

This clone was counted at least ten times. The read ends 3 residues early relative to the CDR3; the germline J gene fills the gap. The rearrangement joins TRBV7-2 to TRBJ2-2, with 7 bases that match TRBD1. Per the germline V gene, CDR1 is SGHTA and CDR2 is FQGNSA. The CDR3 consists of 15 residues. J lost 4 bases, V lost 5 bases, and 7 bases had no gene match. The covered CDR3 bases are TGTGCCAGCAGCAACCGGGACAGTCTCACCGGGGAG. Amino acids: CASSNRDSLTGE. The whole CDR3 protein reads CASSNRDSLTGELFF.

This clone occurred many times. The DNA ends 3 residues before the CDR3 does, and the rest of the CDR3 is filled in from the germline J gene. The gene calls are TRBV11-2 and TRBJ2-3; D might be TRBD1 (6 bases). CDR3 size: 15 residues. Germline CDR1 SGHAT, CDR2 FQNNGV. Trimming stripped 5 bases from V and 5 bases from J, with 17 bases between. This CDR3 reads CASSQPHAGEDTQYF. Incomplete CDR3 DNA: TGTGCCAGCAGCCAACCCCATGCAGGGGAAGATACG.

This clone was seen many times. The CDR3 goes on 3 residues after the read ends, and that part is filled in from the germline J gene. The V and J genes are TRBV28 and TRBJ1-1; a weak D match, TRBD1 (5 bases). The germline V and J ends were trimmed by 7 bases and 3 bases, with 12 bases remaining between them. Germline V gene data show CDR1 as MDHEN and CDR2 as SYDVKM. This CDR3 is 13 amino acids long. The DNA read from the CDR3 is TGTGCCAGCATGACGGCGGGGGACACTGAA. This codes for CASMTAGDTE. The entire CDR3 is CASMTAGDTEAFF. Filled out from reference TRBV28 and TRBJ1-1, the complete variable domain reads DVKVTQSSRYLVKRTGEKVFLECVQDMDHENMFWYRQDPGLGLRLIYFSYDVKMKEKGDIPEGYSVSREKKERFSLILESASTNQTSMYLCASMTAGDTEAFFGQGTRLTVV.

This clone came up many times. The read ends 3 residues before the CDR3 terminus; that terminus is restored from the germline J gene. The V and J genes are TRBV5-1 and TRBJ2-7; 7 nucleotides align to TRBD2. Germline V gene data show CDR1 as SGHRS and CDR2 as YFSETQ. V lost 4 bases, J lost 3 bases, and 10 bases stayed unmatched. The CDR3 contains 15 residues. The CDR3 DNA, read in part, is TGCGCCAGCAGCCCCGGGTCTAGCGGAAACTACGAG. The encoded protein is CASSPGSSGNYE. In full, the CDR3 reads CASSPGSSGNYEQYF.

This clone was detected many times. Read coverage stops 3 residues before the CDR3 terminus; the germline J gene supplies the remainder. The V gene is TRBV20-1, the J gene TRBJ2-7; TRBD1 matches at 10 bases. The CDR3 runs 16 residues. CDR1 and CDR2 (germline): DFQATT, SNEGSKA (reference sequence). V shed 3 bases and J 3 bases; nucleotides not matched to a gene: 11. CDR3 region: CSASSPMTGGSYEQYF. The CDR3 bases that were read are TGCAGTGCTAGTTCCCCCATGACAGGGGGCAGCTACGAG.

This clone was found many times. The read ends 3 residues before the CDR3 terminus; that terminus is restored from the germline J gene. The J gene is TRBJ2-6, the V gene TRBV5-1; TRBD1 or TRBD2 may be the D gene (5 bases each). Germline V lookup: CDR1 SGHRS, CDR2 YFSETQ. The CDR3 covers 18 residues. The V and J ends lost 3 bases and 0 bases respectively, with 16 bases between them. The CDR3 loop is CASSSRAGSYSGANVLTF. The part of the CDR3 DNA that was read is TGCGCCAGCAGCTCGAGGGCAGGGAGCTACTCTGGGGCCAACGTC.

Many counts were recorded for this clone. The read terminates 3 residues before the CDR3 end, so the remaining end is supplied by the germline J gene. The rearrangement joins TRBV30 to TRBJ2-7, with 7 bases fitting TRBD1. Germline values: CDR1 GTSNPN, CDR2 SVGIG (reference sequence). V dropped 2 bases and J dropped 0; count of bases not matched to a gene: 4. The CDR3 has 14 amino acids. CDR3 DNA, as far as it was read: TGTGCCTGGAGTTCCGGGACAGCCTCCTACGAG. Protein product: CAWSSGTASYE. The full-length CDR3 reads as CAWSSGTASYEQYF.

This clone was detected many times. The sequence runs out 3 residues before the end of the CDR3; the remainder is reconstructed from the germline J gene. The genes are TRBV20-1 and TRBJ2-7; 10 nucleotides align to TRBD2. The germline V gene has CDR1 DFQATT and CDR2 SNEGSKA (reference sequence). This CDR3 contains 14 residues. Trimming took 0 bases from V and 3 from J; bases not matched to a gene: 2. The chain's CDR3 is CSARDSGRFYEQYF. Incomplete CDR3 DNA: TGCAGTGCTAGAGATAGCGGGAGGTTCTACGAG.

This clone was detected many times. The CDR3 end is not reached by the read, which stops 3 residues before it; the germline J gene fills it in. The chain is built from TRBV7-3 and TRBJ2-2, with a weak D call TRBD1 (5 bases). This CDR3 region has 13 residues. Germline V gene data show CDR1 as SGHTA and CDR2 as FQGTGA. V dropped 5 bases and J dropped 7 bases, with 11 bases sitting between them. The CDR3 bases that were read are TGTGCCAGCAGCCCAGGGTTGGGCGGGGAG. It is translated as CASSPGLGGE. The full CDR3 is CASSPGLGGELFF.

This clone has ten or more counts. The CDR3 is cut off 3 residues early in the read; its end comes from the germline J gene. This chain links TRBV20-1 with TRBJ2-6, with 7 bases identical to TRBD1. CDR1 is DFQATT and CDR2 is SNEGSKA in the germline V gene (reference sequence). This CDR3 has 16 residues. Trimming cost V 0 bases and J 1 base; bases outside gene matches: 3. CDR3 protein: CSARDEGASGANVLTF. The sequenced CDR3 bases are TGCAGTGCTAGAGATGAGGGGGCTTCTGGGGCCAACGTC.

Remarks on this clone: With the read ending 3 residues before the CDR3 end, the germline J gene is used to fill in that end. The rearrangement links TRBV19 to TRBJ2-7, with TRBD1 matching over 8 bases. Germline V gene lookup returns CDR1 LNHDA and CDR2 SQIVND (reference sequence). This CDR3 contains 14 residues. V was clipped by 3 bases and J by 2 bases; unmatched bases: 3. The DNA read from the CDR3 is TGTGCCAGTAGTATGGGACAGGATACCTACGAG. This codes for CASSMGQDTYE. The entire CDR3 protein reads CASSMGQDTYEQYF.

This clone was detected ten times or more. The read ends 3 residues early relative to the CDR3; the germline J gene fills the gap. This chain joins TRBV11-2 and TRBJ2-1, with D unresolved. CDR1 and CDR2 from the germline V gene are SGHAT and FQNNGV. The CDR3 length is 15 residues. V was clipped by 0 bases and J by 3 bases, with 9 bases between them. CDR3 bases read: TGTGCCAGCAGCTTAGACGTAACGGTCTACAATGAG. This codes for CASSLDVTVYNE. The CDR3 reads in full as CASSLDVTVYNEQFF.

This clone was seen repeatedly, ten times or more. The CDR3 goes on 3 residues after the read ends, and that part is filled in from the germline J gene. This rearrangement joins TRBV9 to TRBJ2-7; 10 bases align to TRBD1. There are 15 residues in the CDR3. V was pared by 3 bases and J by 3 bases, with 6 bases of the junction left unmatched. Germline V CDR1 and CDR2: SGDLS, YYNGEE. The part of the CDR3 DNA that was read is TGTGCCAGCAGCGAGGGACAGGGGTGGGACTACGAG. Translated: CASSEGQGWDYE. The full CDR3 is CASSEGQGWDYEQYF.

This clone has at least ten counts. Sequencing ends 3 residues short of the CDR3 end; the germline J gene provides the rest. This rearrangement joins TRBV12-3 or TRBV12-4 to TRBJ1-5; a weak D match, TRBD1 (5 bases). The CDR3 runs 13 residues. Trimming left V 5 bases short and J 7 bases short, with 12 bases between. The CDR3 bases that were read are TGTGCCAGCAGTCCGGGGGAGGGACAGCCC. It specifies CASSPGEGQP. The whole CDR3 protein is CASSPGEGQPQHF.

The sample holds many counts of this clone. CDR3 bases read: TGTGCCAGTAGCCGAGGGCGTAACCTCTATGGC. This sequence encodes CASSRGRNLYG. The whole CDR3 sequence is CASSRGRNLYGYTF. The chain links TRBV19 to TRBJ1-2; D is undetermined. Coverage ceases 3 residues before the CDR3 finishes, and the germline J gene fills in the end. This CDR3 is 14 amino acids long. V was clipped by 6 bases and J by 4 bases, with 15 bases between them. CDR1 is LNHDA and CDR2 is SQIVND in the germline V gene (reference sequence).

The table lists this clone with many counts. The read terminates 3 residues before the CDR3 end, so the remaining end is supplied by the germline J gene. The rearrangement joins TRBV27 to TRBJ2-1; 10 nucleotides line up with TRBD2. V shed 5 bases and J 2 bases; nucleotides not matched to a gene: 6. The length of the CDR3 is 16 residues. The germline gives CDR1 MNHEY, CDR2 SMNVEV (reference sequence). The CDR3 region is CASSNLAGAPYNEQFF. The DNA read from the CDR3 is TGTGCCAGCAGTAACCTAGCGGGAGCCCCCTACAATGAG.

This clone was observed at least ten times. The CDR3 protein is CASSSSPGQGYGYTF. The covered CDR3 bases are TGCGCCAGCAGCTCAAGCCCGGGACAGGGATATGGC. The chain links TRBV5-1 to TRBJ1-2; 9 bases agree with TRBD1. The read terminates 3 residues ahead of where the CDR3 ends, so the germline J gene completes it. J lost 5 bases, V lost 3 bases, and 8 bases had no gene match. CDR3 length equals 15 residues. Germline V gene data show CDR1 as SGHRS and CDR2 as YFSETQ.

This clone was observed many times. The CDR3 reads CASSVGGGEGQPQHF. Partial CDR3 DNA: TGTGCCAGCAGCGTAGGAGGGGGCGAGGGTCAGCCC. This sequence joins TRBV9 and TRBJ1-5; 7 bases map to TRBD1. The CDR3 is cut off 3 residues early in the read; its end comes from the germline J gene. Germline lookup yields CDR1 SGDLS and CDR2 YYNGEE. The CDR3 is made up of 15 amino acids. The J segment lost 6 bases and the V segment lost 0 bases, leaving 6 bases of the junction unmatched.

This clone was observed many times. The CDR3 goes on 3 residues after the read ends, and that part is filled in from the germline J gene. The rearrangement uses TRBV20-1 and TRBJ2-7; the D call may be TRBD1 or TRBD2 (7 bases each). The V gene's germline CDR1 is DFQATT and CDR2 SNEGSKA (reference sequence). The CDR3 totals 14 residues. V lost 6 bases, J lost 5 bases, and 20 bases lay in between. CDR3 DNA (partial): TGCAGTGCCGACAGGGTCGGTGGGAGGGACGAG. Protein sequence: CSADRVGGRDE. The full CDR3 sequence reads CSADRVGGRDEQYF.